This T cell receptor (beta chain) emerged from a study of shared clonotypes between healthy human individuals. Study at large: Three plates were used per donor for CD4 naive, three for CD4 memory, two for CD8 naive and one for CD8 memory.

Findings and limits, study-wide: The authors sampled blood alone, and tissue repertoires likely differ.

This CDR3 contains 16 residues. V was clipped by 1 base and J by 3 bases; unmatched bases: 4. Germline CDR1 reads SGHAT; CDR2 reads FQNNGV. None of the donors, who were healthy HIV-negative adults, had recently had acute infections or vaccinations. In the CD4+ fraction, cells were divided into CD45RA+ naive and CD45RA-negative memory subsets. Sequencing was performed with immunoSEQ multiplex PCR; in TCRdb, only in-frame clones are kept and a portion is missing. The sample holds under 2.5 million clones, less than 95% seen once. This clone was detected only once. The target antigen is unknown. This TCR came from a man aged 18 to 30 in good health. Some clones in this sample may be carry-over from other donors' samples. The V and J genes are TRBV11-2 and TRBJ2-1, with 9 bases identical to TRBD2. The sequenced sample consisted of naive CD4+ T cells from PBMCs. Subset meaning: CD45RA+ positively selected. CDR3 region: CASSLGRLAVYNEQFF. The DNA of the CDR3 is TGTGCCAGCAGCTTAGGGAGACTAGCGGTCTACAATGAGCAGTTCTTC.